Listed below are T cell receptor beta chains from one sample, sequenced in a study of CD8 T cells in Susac syndrome. MiXCR was run by TCRdb on the immunoSEQ multiplex PCR reads, yielding one entry per CDR3 protein. The sample includes around 150,000 distinct CDR3 sequences, under 97% of them seen just once. Sequenced material: CD4+ T cells from PBMCs. Receptor source: a human donor with Susac syndrome. The CDR3 runs from the conserved cysteine through the conserved F or W. The order of the fields is clone size, J gene, D gene, V gene, CDR3 DNA, CDR3 protein. A D gene is named only where the DNA matches it firmly. Expanded clones are given a class, and other clones once, few, many or no size at all.

abundance: -; j_gene: TRBJ1-6; d_gene: -; v_gene: TRBV6-5; CDR3nt: TGTGCCAGCAGTCAATCCGTCACGTCTAATTCACCCCTCCACTTT; CDR3aa: CASSQSVTSNSPLHF
abundance: -; j_gene: TRBJ1-5; d_gene: -; v_gene: TRBV12-3/TRBV12-4; CDR3nt: TGTGCCACCGGGAGTGGGGGAACCAGCAATCAGCCCCAGCATTTT; CDR3aa: CATGSGGTSNQPQHF
abundance: once; j_gene: TRBJ2-6; d_gene: TRBD1; v_gene: TRBV4-1; CDR3nt: TGCGCCAGCAGCGCAACGACAGGGAGCTCTGGGGCCAACGTCCTGACTTTC; CDR3aa: CASSATTGSSGANVLTF
abundance: once; j_gene: TRBJ1-2; d_gene: -; v_gene: TRBV11-2; CDR3nt: TGTGCCAGCACTCCATCGACCGCTAACTATGGCTACACCTTC; CDR3aa: CASTPSTANYGYTF
abundance: -; j_gene: TRBJ1-1; d_gene: -; v_gene: TRBV29-1; CDR3nt: TGCAGCGTTGGGCAAACTGAAGCTTTCTTT; CDR3aa: CSVGQTEAFF
abundance: -; j_gene: TRBJ1-6; d_gene: -; v_gene: TRBV2; CDR3nt: TGTGCCAGCAGTGATGGTATTCCTATTTCACCCCTCCACTTT; CDR3aa: CASSDGIPISPLHF
abundance: -; j_gene: TRBJ2-2; d_gene: -; v_gene: TRBV19; CDR3nt: TGTGCCAGTAGTATCCTACAGGGACGGGGGGAGCTGTTTTTT; CDR3aa: CASSILQGRGELFF
abundance: -; j_gene: TRBJ1-6; d_gene: TRBD1; v_gene: TRBV13; CDR3nt: TGTGCCAGCAGCTCCGGGACAGCTCGGAGAAATTCACCCCTCCACTTT; CDR3aa: CASSSGTARRNSPLHF
abundance: -; j_gene: TRBJ2-5; d_gene: TRBD1; v_gene: TRBV5-4; CDR3nt: TGTGCCAGCAGCCCCGCCTGGGACAGGGGGGTGGAGACCCAGTACTTC; CDR3aa: CASSPAWDRGVETQYF
abundance: -; j_gene: TRBJ1-4; d_gene: -; v_gene: TRBV9; CDR3nt: TGTGCCAGCACGACAGGCCTTAATGAAAAACTGTTTTTT; CDR3aa: CASTTGLNEKLFF
abundance: -; j_gene: TRBJ2-1; d_gene: TRBD1; v_gene: TRBV29-1; CDR3nt: TGCAGCGTTGGGCCCACAGGGGGTCGGGAGCAGTTCTTC; CDR3aa: CSVGPTGGREQFF
abundance: -; j_gene: TRBJ2-3; d_gene: TRBD2; v_gene: TRBV18; CDR3nt: TGTGCCAGCTCCCCCCTAGCGGGGGACACAGATACGCAGTATTTT; CDR3aa: CASSPLAGDTDTQYF
abundance: once; j_gene: TRBJ1-1; d_gene: -; v_gene: TRBV20-1; CDR3nt: TGCAGTGCTAGAGATCCCCGAATTAACACTGAAGCTTTCTTT; CDR3aa: CSARDPRINTEAFF
abundance: -; j_gene: TRBJ2-1; d_gene: TRBD2; v_gene: TRBV20-1; CDR3nt: TGCAGTGCCCCTCCGGCTAGCGGGAGGGCCCCAATTCGTGGGCAGTTCTTC; CDR3aa: CSAPPASGRAPIRGQFF
abundance: -; j_gene: TRBJ2-3; d_gene: -; v_gene: TRBV20-1; CDR3nt: TGCAGTGCTAGATATGAAACAGATACGCAGTATTTT; CDR3aa: CSARYETDTQYF
abundance: -; j_gene: TRBJ2-5; d_gene: -; v_gene: TRBV20-1; CDR3nt: TGCAGTGCTAGGTGGGACCAAGAGACCCAGTACTTC; CDR3aa: CSARWDQETQYF
abundance: -; j_gene: TRBJ1-5; d_gene: -; v_gene: TRBV3-1; CDR3nt: TGTGCCAGCAGCCAAGGGGCGGCCGGTCAGCCCCAGCATTTT; CDR3aa: CASSQGAAGQPQHF
abundance: -; j_gene: TRBJ2-2; d_gene: -; v_gene: TRBV3-1; CDR3nt: TGTGCCAGCAGCCCGAGTGAGGGGGAGCTGTTTTTT; CDR3aa: CASSPSEGELFF
abundance: -; j_gene: TRBJ1-1; d_gene: -; v_gene: TRBV6-5; CDR3nt: TGTGCCAGCAGTAGGGGACGCATAGCTCTAGAAGCTTTCTTT; CDR3aa: CASSRGRIALEAFF
abundance: -; j_gene: TRBJ2-3; d_gene: TRBD1; v_gene: TRBV6-4; CDR3nt: TGTGCCAGCAGTGGGGGGACAGGGGGAGATACGCAGTATTTT; CDR3aa: CASSGGTGGDTQYF
abundance: once; j_gene: TRBJ2-7; d_gene: -; v_gene: TRBV3-1; CDR3nt: TGTGCCAGCAGCCGAGACTCGGGACGGAACTACGAGCAGTACTTC; CDR3aa: CASSRDSGRNYEQYF
abundance: -; j_gene: TRBJ1-5; d_gene: TRBD1; v_gene: TRBV19; CDR3nt: TGTGCCAGTAGAACGGACAGGGCGGGCAATCAGCCCCAGCATTTT; CDR3aa: CASRTDRAGNQPQHF
abundance: -; j_gene: TRBJ2-2; d_gene: -; v_gene: TRBV29-1; CDR3nt: TGCAGCGTTGAAGTCAGGGGTGGAACCGGGGAGCTGTTTTTT; CDR3aa: CSVEVRGGTGELFF
abundance: -; j_gene: TRBJ2-5; d_gene: -; v_gene: TRBV7-9; CDR3nt: TGTGCCAGCAGCGCTAACGCACTAGCTTCAGAGACCCAGTACTTC; CDR3aa: CASSANALASETQYF
abundance: -; j_gene: TRBJ2-7; d_gene: TRBD2; v_gene: TRBV29-1; CDR3nt: TGCAGCGTTGGGGATGGGACTAGCGGCCACTACGAGCAGTACTTC; CDR3aa: CSVGDGTSGHYEQYF
abundance: -; j_gene: TRBJ2-7; d_gene: -; v_gene: TRBV2; CDR3nt: TGTGCCAGCAGTGAAGAGCGGGTATCCTACGAGCAGTACTTC; CDR3aa: CASSEERVSYEQYF
abundance: -; j_gene: TRBJ1-5; d_gene: -; v_gene: TRBV9; CDR3nt: TGTGCCAGCAGCGTAAGTCTGGGGCAGCCCCAGCATTTT; CDR3aa: CASSVSLGQPQHF
abundance: -; j_gene: TRBJ1-2; d_gene: -; v_gene: TRBV12-3/TRBV12-4; CDR3nt: TGTGCCAGCAGTCGGGACGCTCCTATCTACTATGGCTACACCTTC; CDR3aa: CASSRDAPIYYGYTF
abundance: -; j_gene: TRBJ2-3; d_gene: TRBD2; v_gene: TRBV25-1; CDR3nt: TGTGCCAGCAGGGAAGCGGGAGGCACAGATACGCAGTATTTT; CDR3aa: CASREAGGTDTQYF
abundance: -; j_gene: TRBJ1-2; d_gene: TRBD1; v_gene: TRBV29-1; CDR3nt: TGCAGCGTTGTCGAGGGGGCATACGGCTACACCTTC; CDR3aa: CSVVEGAYGYTF
abundance: -; j_gene: TRBJ2-2; d_gene: -; v_gene: TRBV29-1; CDR3nt: TGCAGCGTTTTGGGGAGAGACACCGGGGAGCTGTTTTTT; CDR3aa: CSVLGRDTGELFF
abundance: -; j_gene: TRBJ2-1; d_gene: TRBD2; v_gene: TRBV29-1; CDR3nt: TGCAGCGTTGAAGATCTTCGACTAGCCGTCGGGAATGAGCAGTTCTTC; CDR3aa: CSVEDLRLAVGNEQFF
abundance: few; j_gene: TRBJ2-2; d_gene: -; v_gene: TRBV9; CDR3nt: TGTGCCAGCAGCGTAGTGCCTACCGGGGAGCTGTTTTTT; CDR3aa: CASSVVPTGELFF
abundance: -; j_gene: TRBJ2-1; d_gene: -; v_gene: TRBV9; CDR3nt: TGTGCCAGCAGCGTAGAGGGACGGAGACCAGGGAATGAGCAGTTCTTC; CDR3aa: CASSVEGRRPGNEQFF
abundance: -; j_gene: TRBJ2-5; d_gene: -; v_gene: TRBV7-2; CDR3nt: TGTGCCAGCAGCTTAAAGGTGACGGAGACCCAGTACTTC; CDR3aa: CASSLKVTETQYF
abundance: -; j_gene: TRBJ2-1; d_gene: TRBD2; v_gene: TRBV9; CDR3nt: TGTGCCAGCAGCGCCGCCGGGACTAGAGTATACAATGAGCAGTTCTTC; CDR3aa: CASSAAGTRVYNEQFF
abundance: -; j_gene: TRBJ2-1; d_gene: TRBD2; v_gene: TRBV7-2; CDR3nt: TGTGCCAGCAGCTTAGGCTACTCGGGAGGTGAGCAGTTCTTC; CDR3aa: CASSLGYSGGEQFF
abundance: -; j_gene: TRBJ2-2; d_gene: TRBD2; v_gene: TRBV4-1; CDR3nt: TGCGCCAGCAGCCAAGAGGGTGTTCCGGGGGGGGTCGGGGAGCTGTTTTTT; CDR3aa: CASSQEGVPGGVGELFF
abundance: -; j_gene: TRBJ2-7; d_gene: TRBD1; v_gene: TRBV28; CDR3nt: TGTGCCAGCAGTTTATCGGTTCAGGGGGCTGGCGAGCAGTACTTC; CDR3aa: CASSLSVQGAGEQYF
abundance: -; j_gene: TRBJ2-2; d_gene: TRBD2; v_gene: TRBV9; CDR3nt: TGTGCCAGCAGCGTCCACGTCTCGCGGGGGGGCGGTTCCACCGGGGAGCTGTTTTTT; CDR3aa: CASSVHVSRGGGSTGELFF
abundance: once; j_gene: TRBJ1-3; d_gene: -; v_gene: TRBV20-1; CDR3nt: TGCAGTGCTAGAGGGGGGTCCTCTGGAAACACCATATATTTT; CDR3aa: CSARGGSSGNTIYF
abundance: -; j_gene: TRBJ2-3; d_gene: -; v_gene: TRBV12-3/TRBV12-4; CDR3nt: TGTGCCAGCACCTACGGAAGGAGTGATACGCAGTATTTT; CDR3aa: CASTYGRSDTQYF
abundance: -; j_gene: TRBJ2-1; d_gene: -; v_gene: TRBV3-1; CDR3nt: TGTGCCAGCAGCCAAGAGAGTTACAATGAGCAGTTCTTC; CDR3aa: CASSQESYNEQFF
abundance: -; j_gene: TRBJ2-1; d_gene: TRBD2; v_gene: TRBV5-4; CDR3nt: TGTGCCAGCAGCTTGGCGGGGAGGGATGAGCAGTTCTTC; CDR3aa: CASSLAGRDEQFF
abundance: -; j_gene: TRBJ1-5; d_gene: -; v_gene: TRBV4-1; CDR3nt: TGCGCCAGCAGCCCAGGCTGGCGGGGCAATCAGCCCCAGCATTTT; CDR3aa: CASSPGWRGNQPQHF
abundance: -; j_gene: TRBJ1-2; d_gene: -; v_gene: TRBV29-1; CDR3nt: TGCAGCGTTGAAGTTTTTGGCAATAGGGGCTATGGCTACACCTTC; CDR3aa: CSVEVFGNRGYGYTF
abundance: -; j_gene: TRBJ2-3; d_gene: TRBD2; v_gene: TRBV20-1; CDR3nt: TGCAGTGCTAGTCGTCAGGGACTAGCAAGTTCAGATACGCAGTATTTT; CDR3aa: CSASRQGLASSDTQYF
abundance: -; j_gene: TRBJ1-1; d_gene: -; v_gene: TRBV2; CDR3nt: TGTGCCAGCAGACAAATCCTCATGAACACTGAAGCTTTCTTT; CDR3aa: CASRQILMNTEAFF
abundance: -; j_gene: TRBJ2-1; d_gene: -; v_gene: TRBV20-1; CDR3nt: TGCAGTGCTAGAAAGGGTTGGGATGAGCAGTTCTTC; CDR3aa: CSARKGWDEQFF
abundance: -; j_gene: TRBJ2-6; d_gene: -; v_gene: TRBV19; CDR3nt: TGTGCCAGTAGTACTGGGACCTCTGGGGCCAACGTCCTGACTTTC; CDR3aa: CASSTGTSGANVLTF
abundance: once; j_gene: TRBJ2-5; d_gene: -; v_gene: TRBV20-1; CDR3nt: TGCAGTGCCTATGACGGAACAGTTCAAGAGACCCAGTACTTC; CDR3aa: CSAYDGTVQETQYF
abundance: -; j_gene: TRBJ2-6; d_gene: -; v_gene: TRBV23-1; CDR3nt: TGCGCCAGCAGTCAATTGGATACTGGAGCTGGGGCCAACGTCCTGACTTTC; CDR3aa: CASSQLDTGAGANVLTF